The rows below give T cell receptor beta chains drawn from one sample of a study of T cells in Graves' hyperthyroidism and ophthalmopathy. One entry per CDR3 protein, called by TCRdb with MiXCR from the multiplex PCR reads. Among fewer than 400,000 distinct CDR3 sequences listed, about 15% were seen once. Source material: blood. These receptors originate from a man aged 25 to 40 with Graves' hyperthyroidism. CDR3s leave out the opening cysteine and the closing phenylalanine or tryptophan. Clone size is stated in some rows and not others, as once, few, many or a class when expanded.

j_gene: TRBJ2-1; v_gene: TRBV5-6; abundance: many; CDR3aa: ASSSQGARRGLNEQF
j_gene: TRBJ2-7; v_gene: TRBV28; abundance: few; CDR3aa: ASSLKTGASSYEQY
j_gene: TRBJ2-1; v_gene: TRBV5-1; abundance: .; CDR3aa: ASSLDAGTRKF
j_gene: TRBJ2-5; v_gene: TRBV2; abundance: many; CDR3aa: ASRDRLAGGETQY
j_gene: TRBJ2-7; v_gene: TRBV7-9; abundance: few; CDR3aa: ASSFMEFYEQY
j_gene: TRBJ2-1; v_gene: TRBV20-1; abundance: many; CDR3aa: SARDRFSGSGYEQF
j_gene: TRBJ1-2; v_gene: TRBV5-1; abundance: few; CDR3aa: ASSLLGEELRNLANYGYT
j_gene: TRBJ2-1; v_gene: TRBV20-1; abundance: .; CDR3aa: SARVAGGPSYNEQF
j_gene: TRBJ1-1; v_gene: TRBV11-3; abundance: .; CDR3aa: ASSLNPGTCTEAF
j_gene: TRBJ2-6; v_gene: TRBV5-1; abundance: many; CDR3aa: ASSLRGSGANVLT
j_gene: TRBJ2-2; v_gene: TRBV12-3/TRBV12-4; abundance: many; CDR3aa: ASSPSSGSSGELF
j_gene: TRBJ2-3; v_gene: TRBV10-2; abundance: .; CDR3aa: ASSEPPRGTDTQY
j_gene: TRBJ2-1; v_gene: TRBV7-6; abundance: many; CDR3aa: ASSLNPSGNKEQF
j_gene: TRBJ2-3; v_gene: TRBV7-9; abundance: many; CDR3aa: ASSLAGGAPDTQY
j_gene: TRBJ1-1; v_gene: TRBV7-3; abundance: many; CDR3aa: ASSYRRGTEAF
j_gene: TRBJ1-2; v_gene: TRBV5-1; abundance: few; CDR3aa: ASSLVNNYGYT
j_gene: TRBJ2-1; v_gene: TRBV9; abundance: .; CDR3aa: ASSGLGTSVEQF
j_gene: TRBJ1-2; v_gene: TRBV28; abundance: many; CDR3aa: ASSLVGHGYT
j_gene: TRBJ2-3; v_gene: TRBV12-3/TRBV12-4; abundance: few; CDR3aa: ASSQARGGRTDTQY
j_gene: TRBJ1-1; v_gene: TRBV5-1; abundance: many; CDR3aa: ASSLERENTEAF
j_gene: TRBJ2-1; v_gene: TRBV19; abundance: .; CDR3aa: ASSILAREQF
j_gene: TRBJ2-5; v_gene: TRBV19; abundance: few; CDR3aa: ASSILGSAQETQY
j_gene: TRBJ2-2; v_gene: TRBV30; abundance: many; CDR3aa: AWSVEFTGELF
j_gene: TRBJ2-2; v_gene: TRBV4-1; abundance: few; CDR3aa: ASSLRTGRGTGELF
j_gene: TRBJ1-1; v_gene: TRBV5-1; abundance: many; CDR3aa: ASSLAEGAGTEAF
j_gene: TRBJ1-1; v_gene: TRBV12-3/TRBV12-4; abundance: many; CDR3aa: ASTDRGYANAEAF
j_gene: TRBJ2-1; v_gene: TRBV3-1; abundance: many; CDR3aa: ASSQVQGLSEQF
j_gene: TRBJ1-5; v_gene: TRBV28; abundance: many; CDR3aa: ASSLVYQPQH
j_gene: TRBJ1-1; v_gene: TRBV24-1; abundance: many; CDR3aa: ATKGARSTEAF
j_gene: TRBJ1-5; v_gene: TRBV5-1; abundance: many; CDR3aa: ASSLGAGLSNQPQH
j_gene: TRBJ2-2; v_gene: TRBV20-1; abundance: .; CDR3aa: SAVGLAGGRIRELF
j_gene: TRBJ2-5; v_gene: TRBV12-3/TRBV12-4; abundance: .; CDR3aa: ASSLGTGGWPQETQY
j_gene: TRBJ2-7; v_gene: TRBV25-1; abundance: few; CDR3aa: ASSEFGGEYEQY
j_gene: TRBJ1-5; v_gene: TRBV12-3/TRBV12-4; abundance: many; CDR3aa: ASSLTGDQPQH
j_gene: TRBJ2-5; v_gene: TRBV6-1; abundance: many; CDR3aa: ASSEASGQQETQY
j_gene: TRBJ2-7; v_gene: TRBV5-4; abundance: .; CDR3aa: ASSSTSGKWEQY
j_gene: TRBJ1-5; v_gene: TRBV7-8; abundance: many; CDR3aa: ASSLLGQGGNSNQPQH
j_gene: TRBJ1-5; v_gene: TRBV20-1; abundance: few; CDR3aa: SARDFNQPQH
j_gene: TRBJ2-3; v_gene: TRBV6-1; abundance: once; CDR3aa: ASRDAVGTDTQY
j_gene: TRBJ2-7; v_gene: TRBV28; abundance: many; CDR3aa: ASIWAGASYEQY
j_gene: TRBJ1-1; v_gene: TRBV5-1; abundance: few; CDR3aa: ASAPLGMGVNTEAF
j_gene: TRBJ1-1; v_gene: TRBV14; abundance: few; CDR3aa: AGSQDRGWNTEAF
j_gene: TRBJ1-1; v_gene: TRBV12-3/TRBV12-4; abundance: many; CDR3aa: ASSFIGKNTEAF
j_gene: TRBJ2-1; v_gene: TRBV15; abundance: few; CDR3aa: ATSRDFRASGRRDEQF
j_gene: TRBJ2-5; v_gene: TRBV27; abundance: many; CDR3aa: ASSQTRGGAETQY
j_gene: TRBJ2-7; v_gene: TRBV5-1; abundance: many; CDR3aa: ASSFTAFSYEQY
j_gene: TRBJ2-2; v_gene: TRBV20-1; abundance: many; CDR3aa: SAIGAGELF
j_gene: TRBJ2-7; v_gene: TRBV6-2/TRBV6-3; abundance: .; CDR3aa: ASSLAGGHTYEQY
j_gene: TRBJ1-2; v_gene: TRBV25-1; abundance: once; CDR3aa: ASSVSDAYGYT
j_gene: TRBJ2-7; v_gene: TRBV5-1; abundance: many; CDR3aa: ASSSGVRYEQY
j_gene: TRBJ1-1; v_gene: TRBV11-2; abundance: many; CDR3aa: ASSLERYTEAF
j_gene: TRBJ2-1; v_gene: TRBV20-1; abundance: few; CDR3aa: SGGGDRGYNEQF
j_gene: TRBJ2-1; v_gene: TRBV6-1; abundance: .; CDR3aa: ASSTAWGGTNHNEQF
j_gene: TRBJ1-1; v_gene: TRBV28; abundance: many; CDR3aa: ASISDRGATEAF
j_gene: TRBJ2-7; v_gene: TRBV20-1; abundance: .; CDR3aa: SARPQDTYEQY
j_gene: TRBJ2-7; v_gene: TRBV25-1; abundance: .; CDR3aa: ASSDSMGTGTSYEQY
j_gene: TRBJ1-6; v_gene: TRBV12-3/TRBV12-4; abundance: .; CDR3aa: ASNGPSSYNSPLH